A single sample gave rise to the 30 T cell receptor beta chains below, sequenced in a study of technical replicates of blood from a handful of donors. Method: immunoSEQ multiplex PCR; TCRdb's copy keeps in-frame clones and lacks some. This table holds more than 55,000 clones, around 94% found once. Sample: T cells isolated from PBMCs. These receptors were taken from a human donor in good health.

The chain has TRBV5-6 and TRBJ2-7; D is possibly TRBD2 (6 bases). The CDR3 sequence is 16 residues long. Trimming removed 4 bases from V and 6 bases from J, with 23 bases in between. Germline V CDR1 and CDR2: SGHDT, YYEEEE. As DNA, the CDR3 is TGTGCCAGCAGCCCCTTTTTGGAGGGTATATTGGGCGAGCAGTACTTC. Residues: CASSPFLEGILGEQYF.

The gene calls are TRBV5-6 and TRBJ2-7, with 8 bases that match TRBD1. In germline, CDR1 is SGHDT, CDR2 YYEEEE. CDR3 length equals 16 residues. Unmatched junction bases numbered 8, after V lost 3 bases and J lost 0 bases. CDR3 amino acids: CASSWKVGQASYEQYF. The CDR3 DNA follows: TGTGCCAGCAGCTGGAAGGTGGGACAGGCCTCCTACGAGCAGTACTTC.

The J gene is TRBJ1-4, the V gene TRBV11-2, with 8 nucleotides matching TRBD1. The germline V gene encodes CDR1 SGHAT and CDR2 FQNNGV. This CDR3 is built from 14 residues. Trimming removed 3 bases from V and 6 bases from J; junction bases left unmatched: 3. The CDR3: CASSFGQGYEKLFF. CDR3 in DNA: TGTGCCAGCAGCTTCGGACAGGGCTATGAAAAACTGTTTTTT.

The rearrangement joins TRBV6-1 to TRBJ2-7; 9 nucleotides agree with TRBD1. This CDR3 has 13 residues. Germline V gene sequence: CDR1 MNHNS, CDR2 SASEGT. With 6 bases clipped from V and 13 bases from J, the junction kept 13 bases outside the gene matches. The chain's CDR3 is CASSPGQGVVIYF. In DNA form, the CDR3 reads TGTGCCAGCAGCCCGGGACAGGGTGTCGTAATTTACTTC.

The CDR3 DNA reads TGTGCCAGCAGCGTAGGGGGAAGAGAGGGAGATACGCAGTATTTT. It codes for CASSVGGREGDTQYF. The chain links TRBV9 to TRBJ2-3; maybe TRBD2 (5 bases). The ends were cut back, 0 bases at V and 5 bases at J, with 13 bases in the middle. From germline, CDR1 is SGDLS and CDR2 YYNGEE. CDR3 size: 15 residues.

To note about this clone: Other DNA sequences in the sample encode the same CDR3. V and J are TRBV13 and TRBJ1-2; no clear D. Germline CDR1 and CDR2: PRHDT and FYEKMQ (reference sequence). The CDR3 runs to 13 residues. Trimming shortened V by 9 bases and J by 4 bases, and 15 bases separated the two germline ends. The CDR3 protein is CASGNRGGYGYTF. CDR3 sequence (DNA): TGTGCCAGTGGAAATAGAGGAGGCTATGGCTACACCTTC.

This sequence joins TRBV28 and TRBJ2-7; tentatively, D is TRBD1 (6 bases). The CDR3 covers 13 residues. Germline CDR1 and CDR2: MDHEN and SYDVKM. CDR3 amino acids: CANNWSGAHEQYF. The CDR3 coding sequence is TGTGCAAATAATTGGTCAGGGGCCCACGAGCAGTACTTC.

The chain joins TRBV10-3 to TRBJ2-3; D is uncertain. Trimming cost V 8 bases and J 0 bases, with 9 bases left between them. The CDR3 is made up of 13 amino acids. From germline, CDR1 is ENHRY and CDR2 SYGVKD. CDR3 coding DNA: TGTGCCATCCGAGCCCTAAGCACAGATACGCAGTATTTT. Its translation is CAIRALSTDTQYF.

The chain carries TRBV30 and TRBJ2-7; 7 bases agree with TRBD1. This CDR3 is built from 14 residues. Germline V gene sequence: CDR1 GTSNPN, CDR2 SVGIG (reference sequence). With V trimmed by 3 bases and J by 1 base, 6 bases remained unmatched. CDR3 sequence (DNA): TGTGCCTGGAGCCCGGGGACAGTTTCCTACGAGCAGTACTTC. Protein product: CAWSPGTVSYEQYF.

CDR3 coding DNA: TGTGCCACCAGCAGAGGGCGGGAGGGGCTGGCCGAGCAGTACTTC. Translating it yields CATSRGREGLAEQYF. The rearrangement links TRBV15 to TRBJ2-7; TRBD2 matches 9 bases. V trimming: 1 base; J trimming: 6 bases; junction bases outside the gene matches: 7. This CDR3 contains 15 residues. Germline assignment: CDR1 LNHNV and CDR2 YYDKDF (reference sequence). The full variable domain, completed using reference TRBV15 and TRBJ2-7, is DAMVIQNPRYQVTQFGKPVTLSCSQTLNHNVMYWYQQKSSQAPKLLFHYYDKDFNNEADTPDNFQSRRPNTSFCFLDIRSPGLGDTAMYLCATSRGREGLAEQYFGPGTRLTVT.

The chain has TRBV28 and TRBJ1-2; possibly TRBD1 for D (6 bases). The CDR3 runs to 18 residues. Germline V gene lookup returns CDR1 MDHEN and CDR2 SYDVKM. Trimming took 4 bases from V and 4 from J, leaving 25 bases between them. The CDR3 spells CASSSPRKGMGAIYGYTF. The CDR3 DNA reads TGTGCCAGCAGTTCCCCTAGGAAGGGGATGGGGGCCATCTATGGCTACACCTTC.

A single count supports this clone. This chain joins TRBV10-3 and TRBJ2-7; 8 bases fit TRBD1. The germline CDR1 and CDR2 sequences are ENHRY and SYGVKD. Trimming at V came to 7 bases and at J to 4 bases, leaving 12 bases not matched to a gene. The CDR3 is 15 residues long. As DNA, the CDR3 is TGTGCCATCAATCTCGACAGGGGCCGGGGTTACGAGCAGTACTTC. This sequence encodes CAINLDRGRGYEQYF.

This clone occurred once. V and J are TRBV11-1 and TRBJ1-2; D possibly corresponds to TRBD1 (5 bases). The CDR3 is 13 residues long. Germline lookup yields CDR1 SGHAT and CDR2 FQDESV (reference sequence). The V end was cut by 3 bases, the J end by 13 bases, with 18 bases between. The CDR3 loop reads CASSLGGYAGLTF. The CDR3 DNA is TGTGCCAGCAGCTTGGGGGGATACGCCGGTCTCACCTTC. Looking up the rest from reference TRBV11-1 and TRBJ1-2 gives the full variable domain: EAEVAQSPRYKITEKSQAVAFWCDPISGHATLYWYRQILGQGPELLVQFQDESVVDDSQLPKDRFSAERLKGVDSTLKIQPAELGDSAMYLCASSLGGYAGLTFGSGTRLTVV.

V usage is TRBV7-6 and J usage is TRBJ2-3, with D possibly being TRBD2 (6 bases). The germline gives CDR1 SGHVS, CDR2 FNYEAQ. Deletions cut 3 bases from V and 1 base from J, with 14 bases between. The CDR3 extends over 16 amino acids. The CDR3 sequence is CASSFFVSGGTDTQYF. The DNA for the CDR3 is TGTGCCAGCAGCTTTTTCGTCTCGGGGGGCACAGATACGCAGTATTTT.

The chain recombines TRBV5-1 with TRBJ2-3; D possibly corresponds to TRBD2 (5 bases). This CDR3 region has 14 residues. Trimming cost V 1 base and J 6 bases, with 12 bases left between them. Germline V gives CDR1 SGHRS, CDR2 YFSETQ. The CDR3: CASSLTPPGDTQYF. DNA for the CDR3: TGCGCCAGCAGCTTGACTCCCCCGGGGGATACGCAGTATTTT.

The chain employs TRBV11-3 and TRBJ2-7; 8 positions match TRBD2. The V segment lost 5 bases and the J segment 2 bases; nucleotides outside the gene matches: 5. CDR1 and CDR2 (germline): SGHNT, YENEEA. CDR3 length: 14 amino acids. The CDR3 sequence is CASSLAGATYEQYF. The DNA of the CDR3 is TGTGCCAGCAGCCTAGCGGGTGCCACCTACGAGCAGTACTTC.

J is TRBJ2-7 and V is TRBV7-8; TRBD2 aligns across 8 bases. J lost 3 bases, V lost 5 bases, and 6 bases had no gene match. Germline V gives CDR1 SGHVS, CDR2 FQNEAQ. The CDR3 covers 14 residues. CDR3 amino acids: CASSVGLVGYEQYF. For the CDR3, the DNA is TGTGCCAGCAGCGTGGGACTAGTTGGCTACGAGCAGTACTTC.

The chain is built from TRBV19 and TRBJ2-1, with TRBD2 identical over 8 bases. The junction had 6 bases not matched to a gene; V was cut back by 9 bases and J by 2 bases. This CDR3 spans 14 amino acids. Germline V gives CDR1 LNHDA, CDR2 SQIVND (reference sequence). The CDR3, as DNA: TGTGCCAGCTATGCTAGCGGGCCCTACAATGAGCAGTTCTTC. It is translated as CASYASGPYNEQFF.

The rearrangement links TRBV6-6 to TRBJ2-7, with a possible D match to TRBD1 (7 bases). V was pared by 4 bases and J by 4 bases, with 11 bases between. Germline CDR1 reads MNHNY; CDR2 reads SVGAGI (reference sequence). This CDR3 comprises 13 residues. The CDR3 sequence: CASSSAGGYEQYF. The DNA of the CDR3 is TGTGCCAGCAGTTCCGCAGGGGGGTACGAGCAGTACTTC.

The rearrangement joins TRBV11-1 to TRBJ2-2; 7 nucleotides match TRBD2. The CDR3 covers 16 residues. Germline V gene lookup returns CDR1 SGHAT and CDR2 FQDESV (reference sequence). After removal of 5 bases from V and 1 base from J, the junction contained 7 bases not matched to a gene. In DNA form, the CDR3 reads TGTGCCAGCAGCCCCCTAGCGGTCTGGAACACCGGGGAGCTGTTTTTT. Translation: CASSPLAVWNTGELFF.

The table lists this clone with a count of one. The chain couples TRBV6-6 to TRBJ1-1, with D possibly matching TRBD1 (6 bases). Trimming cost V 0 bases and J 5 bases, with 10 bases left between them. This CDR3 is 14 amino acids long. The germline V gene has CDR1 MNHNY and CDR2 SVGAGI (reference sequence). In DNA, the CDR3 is TGTGCCAGCAGTTACTCCAGGGGAGGGACTGAAGCTTTCTTT. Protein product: CASSYSRGGTEAFF.

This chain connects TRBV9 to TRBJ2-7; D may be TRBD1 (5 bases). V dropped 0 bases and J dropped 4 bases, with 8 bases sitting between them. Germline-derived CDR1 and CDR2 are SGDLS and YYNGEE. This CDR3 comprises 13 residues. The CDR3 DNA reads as TGTGCCAGCAGCGTAGGGACACAATACGAGCAGTACTTC. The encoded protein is CASSVGTQYEQYF.

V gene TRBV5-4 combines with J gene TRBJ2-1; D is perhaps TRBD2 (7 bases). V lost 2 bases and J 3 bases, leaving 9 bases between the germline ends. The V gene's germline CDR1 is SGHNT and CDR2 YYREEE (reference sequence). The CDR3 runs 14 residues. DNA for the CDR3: TGTGCCAGCAGCTTAGGGGGGGACTACAATGAGCAGTTCTTC. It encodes CASSLGGDYNEQFF. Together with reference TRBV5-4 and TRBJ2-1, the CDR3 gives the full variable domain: ETGVTQSPTHLIKTRGQQVTLRCSSQSGHNTVSWYQQALGQGPQFIFQYYREEENGRGNFPPRFSGLQFPNYSSELNVNALELDDSALYLCASSLGGDYNEQFFGPGTRLTVL.

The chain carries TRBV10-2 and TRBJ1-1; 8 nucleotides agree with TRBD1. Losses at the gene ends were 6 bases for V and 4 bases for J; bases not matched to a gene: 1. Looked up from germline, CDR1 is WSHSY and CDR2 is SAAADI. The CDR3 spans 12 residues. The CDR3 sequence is CASSTGGTEAFF. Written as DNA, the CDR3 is TGCGCCAGCAGCACAGGGGGCACTGAAGCTTTCTTT.

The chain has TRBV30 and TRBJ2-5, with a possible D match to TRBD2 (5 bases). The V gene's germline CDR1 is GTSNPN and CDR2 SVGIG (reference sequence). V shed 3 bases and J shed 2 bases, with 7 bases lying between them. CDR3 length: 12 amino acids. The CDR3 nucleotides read TGTGCCTGGAGCGGGGTACAAGAGACCCAGTACTTC. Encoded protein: CAWSGVQETQYF.

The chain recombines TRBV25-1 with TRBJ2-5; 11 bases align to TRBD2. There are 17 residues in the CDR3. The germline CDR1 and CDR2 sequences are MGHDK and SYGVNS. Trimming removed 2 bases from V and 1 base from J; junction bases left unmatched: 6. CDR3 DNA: TGTGCCAGCAGTGAAGCCGTAGGGACTAGCGGCCAAGAGACCCAGTACTTC. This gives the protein CASSEAVGTSGQETQYF.

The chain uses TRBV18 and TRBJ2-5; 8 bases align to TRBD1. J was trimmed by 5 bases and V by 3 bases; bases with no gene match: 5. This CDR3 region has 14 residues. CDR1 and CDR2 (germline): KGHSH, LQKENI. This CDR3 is CASSPRQGRETQYF. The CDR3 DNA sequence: TGTGCCAGCTCACCGCGACAGGGGAGGGAGACCCAGTACTTC.

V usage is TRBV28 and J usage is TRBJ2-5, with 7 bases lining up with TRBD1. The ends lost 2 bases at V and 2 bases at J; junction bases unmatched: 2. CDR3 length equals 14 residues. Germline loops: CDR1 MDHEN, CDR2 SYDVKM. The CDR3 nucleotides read TGTGCCAGCAGTTTACAGGGGGTTCAAGAGACCCAGTACTTC. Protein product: CASSLQGVQETQYF.

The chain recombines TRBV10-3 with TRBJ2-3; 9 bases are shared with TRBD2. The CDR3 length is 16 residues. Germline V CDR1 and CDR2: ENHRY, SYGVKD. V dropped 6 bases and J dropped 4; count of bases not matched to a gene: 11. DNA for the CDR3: TGTGCCATCAGAGCGCTGGGGACTAGCAAGGCAGATACGCAGTATTTT. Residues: CAIRALGTSKADTQYF.

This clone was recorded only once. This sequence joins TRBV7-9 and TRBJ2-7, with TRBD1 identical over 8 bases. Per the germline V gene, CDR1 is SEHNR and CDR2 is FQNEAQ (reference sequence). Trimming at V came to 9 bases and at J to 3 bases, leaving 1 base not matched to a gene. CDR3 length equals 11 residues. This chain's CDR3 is CASTGGYEQYF. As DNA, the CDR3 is TGTGCCAGTACAGGGGGCTACGAGCAGTACTTC.